This TCR beta chain was identified during a study of control samples from healthy donors and cancer patients. This table comes from immunoSEQ multiplex PCR, and its TCRdb copy is limited to in-frame clones, with some not included. The profile covers roughly 170,000 clones, with 94% appearing a single time and 1.3% to 1.5% taken by the ten largest. The CDR3 covers 18 residues. Looked up from germline, CDR1 is SGHTA and CDR2 is FQGNSA. After removal of 5 bases from V and 6 bases from J, the junction contained 18 bases not matched to a gene. The receptor was derived from a woman younger than 30 in good health. The sequenced sample was blood. The rearrangement uses TRBV7-2 and TRBJ2-7; 11 positions agree with TRBD1. The CDR3 spells CASSPSWPGDRGTFEQYF. CDR3 bases: TGTGCCAGCAGCCCGTCCTGGCCTGGGGACAGGGGGACTTTCGAGCAGTACTTC.